The TCR delta chain described here comes from a study of γδ T cells in repeated Plasmodium falciparum infection (dated by TCRdb to the early 2020s). In terms of the full investigation: Malian children exposed to intense seasonal malaria transmission were enrolled in the natural-infection arm and compared with Australian children matched for age and gender. Roughly 5 malaria-naive U.S. adults underwent four controlled human malaria infections by bites from P. falciparum NF54-infected Anopheles stephensi mosquitoes over approximately 600 days. Samples from controlled-infection subjects were taken at baseline, right before selected infections, and 21 days after each infection. Malian gammadelta TCR repertoires were analysed cross-sectionally in periods with no transmission and longitudinally across episodes of acute febrile malaria. The study examined how repeated Plasmodium falciparum infection shapes the human gammadelta T cell repertoire, using natural infection in Mali and controlled human malaria infection.

Looking up the germline V gene yields CDR1 TSWWSYY and CDR2 QGS. CDR3 length: 28 amino acids, cysteine to phenylalanine. The sequence is cut down to CDR3 DNA, 84 bases in frame from base 1. This clone was found a few times. Its recognized antigen is unknown. For this DNA, TCRdb reports the protein of a much larger clone, which diverges at residue 26, most likely from a read error; the protein presented here is translated directly from the DNA. The library was made by multiplex PCR. Reads for this sample came from an Illumina MiSeq. Every sorted gammadelta T cell sample had both its TCR gamma (TRG) and TCR delta (TRD) chains sequenced. The study's own analysis went as follows. Clonotype tree plots, accumulated frequency of the top 20 clonotypes, diversity index (DI) and D75 metrics were included in the repertoire analyses. TCRdb reran clone calling on the public reads with CATT; rows sharing one DNA sequence were then combined. TCRdb, not the original authors, processed these V and J calls. The sample table holds about 89,000 delta-chain clones, of which about 1.5% were seen once. The ten top clones hold just under 9% of the sample.

For bulk TCR repertoire analysis, Vgamma9/Vdelta2+ and Vdelta2-negative gammadelta T cell populations were isolated by flow sorting from peripheral blood mononuclear cells. The study at large found these results: Compared with the repertoires of Australian children, the Vdelta2-negative gammadelta TCR repertoires of Malian children appeared more clonally expanded, less diverse and less shared. Across time and infection, the Vgamma9/Vdelta2+ TCR repertoires showed a highly stable polyclonal makeup, with many TCRgamma sequences overlapping between individuals. Because the controlled-infection cohort was small, analysis of inter-individual variability in gammadelta T cell responses was limited. Waves of new clonotype selection in Vdelta2-negative, largely Vdelta1+, gammadelta TCR repertoires appeared to be driven by repeated controlled infections. The Malian cohort came from a small rural village of predominantly one ethnic group, limiting generalizability.

The source material was gamma-delta T cells from blood. No J gene was named, though the V gene is TRDV1; the tabulated D call, TRDD3, remains unverified against the DNA. The sequence came from a pool of human donors (malaria-infected and uninfected, not separated). The DNA sequence is as follows: TGTGCTCTTGGGGAACTAGTTTTTGTTCCACCTGAACCCACGGCCTTTCTGGGGGTTAGGGCTTTGACAGCACAACCCTTCTTT. This yields the protein CALGELVFVPPEPTAFLGVRALTAQPFF.